This TCR beta chain is drawn from a study of blood T cell repertoires in COVID-19. Study summary: From T cells, B-cell-depleted T cells, or PBMCs came the material, which was cDNA or gDNA.

The V end was cut by 7 bases, the J end by 3 bases, with 19 bases between. Germline CDR1 reads SNHLY; CDR2 reads FYNNEI. The CDR3 runs 15 residues. Per the authors' pipeline: Nucleated cell counts were estimated from reference gene primer amplification. The assay was immunoSEQ multiplex PCR, and TCRdb's table has in-frame clones only and misses some. V, J and clone size were drawn from that table, and D and trimming were deduced from the DNA. Here the sample spans approximately 200,000 clones, approximately 80% being singletons. This sequence joins TRBV2 and TRBJ2-7, with D maybe TRBD1 (6 bases). This clonotype was obtained from a woman aged 60-75 years who had recovered from COVID-19. Specimen: peripheral blood. The CDR3, as DNA: TGTGCCAGCACCCCCTGGAGGACAGAAGACTACGAGCAGTACTTC. It yields the protein CASTPWRTEDYEQYF.